The 28 T cell receptor beta chains listed next were all sequenced from one sample in a study of T cell changes during pregnancy in multiple sclerosis. Sequenced by immunoSEQ multiplex PCR; TCRdb stores in-frame clones only, minus some. The table lists about 38,000 clones, around nine tenths of them singletons. Here the sequenced sample was CD4+ T cells from peripheral blood mononuclear cells, taken after pregnancy. The receptor source for this set is a female donor in good health, enrolled as a control in a pregnancy study.

The chain uses TRBV6-5 and TRBJ1-4; 10 bases line up with TRBD1. Trimming at V came to 6 bases and at J to 2 bases, leaving 3 bases not matched to a gene. The CDR3 spans 15 residues. Germline-derived CDR1 and CDR2 are MNHEY and SVGAGI. The CDR3, as DNA: TGTGCCAGCAGGAGGACAGGGGGGACTAATGAAAAACTGTTTTTT. Protein sequence: CASRRTGGTNEKLFF.

The rearrangement joins TRBV5-1 to TRBJ2-3; possibly TRBD2 for D (6 bases). There are 12 residues in the CDR3. V was pared by 5 bases and J by 6 bases, with 10 bases between. Germline values: CDR1 SGHRS, CDR2 YFSETQ. This CDR3 reads CASRLLADTQYF. Written as DNA, the CDR3 is TGCGCCAGCAGACTTCTAGCGGATACGCAGTATTTT.

This sequence joins TRBV7-2 and TRBJ2-3; 8 bases are shared with TRBD1. The CDR3 extends over 16 amino acids. The germline V gene has CDR1 SGHTA and CDR2 FQGNSA. After removal of 2 bases from V and 4 bases from J, the junction contained 8 bases not matched to a gene. CDR3 DNA sequence: TGTGCCAGCAGCTTACGGGACAGGAATTCGCCAGATACGCAGTATTTT. Translating gives CASSLRDRNSPDTQYF. Supplemented by reference TRBV7-2 and TRBJ2-3, the full variable domain reads GAGVSQSPSNKVTEKGKDVELRCDPISGHTALYWYRQSLGQGLEFLIYFQGNSAPDKSGLPSDRFSAERTGGSVSTLTIQRTQQEDSAVYLCASSLRDRNSPDTQYFGPGTRLTVL.

This sequence joins TRBV7-9 and TRBJ2-1, with TRBD1 as a possible D gene (6 bases). The germline V gene has CDR1 SEHNR and CDR2 FQNEAQ (reference sequence). Between the trimmed V and J ends, which lost 2 bases and 4 bases, there was a span of 12 bases. The CDR3 is made up of 15 amino acids. CDR3 nucleotides: TGTGCCAGCAGCTTACGCCTAGGGGGTTACAATGAGCAGTTCTTC. This encodes CASSLRLGGYNEQFF.

This sequence joins TRBV6-5 and TRBJ2-7, with TRBD1 matching over 8 bases. The junction had 4 bases not matched to a gene; V was cut back by 6 bases and J by 6 bases. Per the germline V gene, CDR1 is MNHEY and CDR2 is SVGAGI. This CDR3 comprises 12 residues. The CDR3 spells CASRGTGGEQYF. The CDR3 DNA is TGTGCCAGCAGGGGAACAGGGGGCGAGCAGTACTTC.

This clone was counted a single time. The V and J genes are TRBV2 and TRBJ2-7; 7 bases align to TRBD1. After removal of 7 bases from V and 0 bases from J, the junction contained 9 bases not matched to a gene. There are 15 residues in the CDR3. Germline V gene data show CDR1 as SNHLY and CDR2 as FYNNEI. The CDR3 here is CASTSDRATSYEQYF. The CDR3 DNA follows: TGTGCCAGCACATCCGACAGGGCCACCTCCTACGAGCAGTACTTC.

This rearrangement joins TRBV9 to TRBJ2-2; TRBD2 aligns across 11 bases. CDR1 SGDLS and CDR2 YYNGEE come from the germline V gene. V lost 4 bases, J lost 5 bases, and 4 bases stayed unmatched. CDR3 length: 15 residues. CDR3 DNA: TGTGCCAGCAGCCCCCGGACTAGCGGGACCGGGGAGCTGTTTTTT. This translates into CASSPRTSGTGELFF.

The gene calls are TRBV10-3 and TRBJ2-5; D might be TRBD1 (5 bases). V lost 7 bases and J 4 bases, leaving 16 bases between the germline ends. Germline CDR1 and CDR2: ENHRY and SYGVKD. CDR3 length equals 14 residues. The CDR3 region has the DNA TGTGCCATCAATAAGGGCAGGGAACTAGAGACCCAGTACTTC. Its protein product is CAINKGRELETQYF.

The rearrangement joins TRBV5-6 to TRBJ2-1, with 11 bases aligning to TRBD2. Germline CDR1 SGHDT, CDR2 YYEEEE. This CDR3 region has 15 residues. Trimming took 6 bases from V and 2 from J; bases not matched to a gene: 4. The CDR3 region has the DNA TGTGCCAGCACTCCGGGACTAGCGGCCTACAATGAGCAGTTCTTC. As protein: CASTPGLAAYNEQFF.

The V gene is TRBV7-2, the J gene TRBJ2-7; TRBD1 agrees at 12 bases. The V gene's germline CDR1 is SGHTA and CDR2 FQGNSA. This CDR3 is built from 14 residues. Trimming at V came to 5 bases and at J to 6 bases, leaving 5 bases not matched to a gene. CDR3 coding DNA: TGTGCCAGCAGCCGAGGGACAGGGGGCCGCGAGCAGTACTTC. Amino acid sequence: CASSRGTGGREQYF.

The V call is TRBV18, the J call TRBJ2-7; weak D call: TRBD1 (6 bases). Germline lookup yields CDR1 KGHSH and CDR2 LQKENI. V gave up 4 bases and J gave up 4 bases, with 8 bases separating them. The length of the CDR3 is 12 residues. The DNA for the CDR3 is TGTGCCAGCTCACTCGGACAGTACGAGCAGTACTTC. This gives the protein CASSLGQYEQYF.

J is TRBJ1-2 and V is TRBV18; D gene ambiguous. Germline V CDR1 and CDR2: KGHSH, LQKENI. V was pared by 3 bases and J by 3 bases, with 11 bases between. CDR3 length: 14 amino acids. CDR3: CASSPGNLDYGYTF. CDR3 sequence (DNA): TGTGCCAGCTCACCCGGTAATTTGGACTATGGCTACACCTTC. The variable domain in full, completed from reference TRBV18 and TRBJ1-2, reads NAGVMQNPRHLVRRRGQEARLRCSPMKGHSHVYWYRQLPEEGLKFMVYLQKENIIDESGMPKERFSAEFPKEGPSILRIQQVVRGDSAAYFCASSPGNLDYGYTFGSGTRLTVV.

The chain uses TRBV29-1 and TRBJ1-1, with D unresolved. The CDR3 has 14 residues. V was clipped by 5 bases and J by 1 base, with 14 bases between them. Germline V lookup: CDR1 SQVTM, CDR2 ANQGSEA. The CDR3 here is CSVSEPRGNTEAFF. CDR3 sequence (DNA): TGCAGCGTTTCCGAACCCCGGGGGAACACTGAAGCTTTCTTT.

This chain uses TRBV5-1 with TRBJ1-1; tentative D call: TRBD1 (6 bases). The germline CDR1 and CDR2 sequences are SGHRS and YFSETQ. Trimming left V 0 bases short and J 3 bases short, with 12 bases between. This CDR3 region has 15 residues. CDR3 sequence: CASSLGGGRDTEAFF. The CDR3 DNA reads as TGCGCCAGCAGCTTGGGAGGGGGTAGGGACACTGAAGCTTTCTTT.

The V and J genes are TRBV30 and TRBJ2-5; 9 nucleotides match TRBD1. This CDR3 is 17 amino acids long. V shed 4 bases, J shed 0 bases, and the junction held 12 bases outside the gene matches. Germline V gene sequence: CDR1 GTSNPN, CDR2 SVGIG (reference sequence). The CDR3 coding sequence is TGTGCCTGGATTCGGATCGGGGACAGGGCGTACCAAGAGACCCAGTACTTC. It is translated as CAWIRIGDRAYQETQYF. Combining the CDR3 with reference TRBV30 and TRBJ2-5 gives the whole variable domain SQTIHQWPATLVQPVGSPLSLECTVEGTSNPNLYWYRQAAGRGLQLLFYSVGIGQISSEVPQNLSASRPQDRQFILSSKKLLLSDSGFYLCAWIRIGDRAYQETQYFGPGTRLLVL.

The gene calls are TRBV18 and TRBJ1-1; D perhaps matches TRBD1 (5 bases). Germline CDR1 is KGHSH and CDR2 is LQKENI. The ends were cut back, 0 bases at V and 3 bases at J, with 14 bases in the middle. This CDR3 region has 16 residues. The CDR3 sequence is CASSPPMGGRDTEAFF. The CDR3 DNA is TGTGCCAGCTCACCACCGATGGGGGGAAGAGACACTGAAGCTTTCTTT.

CDR3 bases: TGTGCCAGTAGTATAACGGCCTCTCCGGGGAGGTATGGCTACACCTTC. It translates to CASSITASPGRYGYTF. The rearrangement uses TRBV19 and TRBJ1-2; D uncertain. V was clipped by 2 bases and J by 5 bases, with 18 bases between them. In germline, CDR1 is LNHDA, CDR2 SQIVND (reference sequence). This CDR3 is 16 amino acids long.

This chain uses TRBV7-8 with TRBJ2-7; possible D gene TRBD1, 5 bases. Germline CDR1 SGHVS, CDR2 FQNEAQ. This CDR3 contains 16 residues. Trimming left V 0 bases short and J 2 bases short, with 14 bases between. The CDR3 sequence is CASSLATVQATYEQYF. CDR3 coding DNA: TGTGCCAGCAGCTTAGCGACCGTACAGGCCACCTACGAGCAGTACTTC.

The chain joins TRBV15 to TRBJ2-7; 7 bases fit TRBD2. This CDR3 has 13 residues. With 4 bases clipped from V and 6 bases from J, the junction kept 6 bases outside the gene matches. The germline V gene encodes CDR1 LNHNV and CDR2 YYDKDF (reference sequence). CDR3 nucleotides: TGTGCCACCAGCAAGGCGGGAGTTCGCGAGCAGTACTTC. Translation: CATSKAGVREQYF.

This chain joins TRBV19 and TRBJ1-1; 11 nucleotides match TRBD1. Germline CDR1 is LNHDA and CDR2 is SQIVND (reference sequence). CDR3 length: 13 residues. V gave up 6 bases and J gave up 4 bases; unmatched junction bases: 1. DNA of the CDR3: TGTGCCAGTAGGGGGACAGGGGGCACTGAAGCTTTCTTT. Residues: CASRGTGGTEAFF.

The rearrangement uses TRBV30 and TRBJ2-2; TRBD1 agrees at 8 bases. Per germline, CDR1 GTSNPN and CDR2 SVGIG (reference sequence). The CDR3 extends over 18 amino acids. V dropped 2 bases and J dropped 5; count of bases not matched to a gene: 16. In nucleotides, the CDR3 is TGTGCCTGGAGTCTCCGGGACAGGAGGGACCCTTTGACCGGGGAGCTGTTTTTT. Residues: CAWSLRDRRDPLTGELFF.

The chain has TRBV2 and TRBJ2-4, with 10 bases matching TRBD1. V lost 6 bases and J lost 8; bases outside the gene matches: 1. Germline V gives CDR1 SNHLY, CDR2 FYNNEI. This CDR3 is 12 amino acids long. CDR3 protein: CASSGTGDIQYF. Written as DNA, the CDR3 is TGTGCCAGCAGCGGGACAGGGGACATTCAGTACTTC.

The chain is built from TRBV28 and TRBJ2-2; unclear D gene. Trimming removed 8 bases at V and 5 bases at J, with 12 bases between. CDR3 length: 13 amino acids. Per the germline V gene, CDR1 is MDHEN and CDR2 is SYDVKM. This CDR3 is CASRGRPTGELFF. CDR3 coding DNA: TGTGCCAGCCGAGGCCGTCCGACCGGGGAGCTGTTTTTT.

This chain joins TRBV30 and TRBJ1-5, with D perhaps TRBD1 (5 bases). Trimming cost V 0 bases and J 6 bases, with 12 bases left between them. CDR3 length: 14 amino acids. The germline CDR1 and CDR2 sequences are GTSNPN and SVGIG (reference sequence). CDR3 sequence reads: CAWSVPGFSQPQHF. The CDR3 nucleotides are TGTGCCTGGAGTGTACCAGGGTTTAGTCAGCCCCAGCATTTT.

The chain joins TRBV4-2 to TRBJ1-3, with a possible D match to TRBD1 (5 bases). Germline CDR1 reads LGHNA; CDR2 reads YNFKEQ. CDR3 size: 18 residues. V was pared by 0 bases and J by 9 bases, with 24 bases between. CDR3 loop: CASSQEVSTGQAWGTIYF. The DNA for the CDR3 is TGTGCCAGCAGCCAAGAAGTTTCTACAGGCCAGGCCTGGGGCACCATATATTTT.

V usage is TRBV28 and J usage is TRBJ1-3; D is unresolved. The CDR3 length is 13 residues. Trimming pared 7 bases from V and 4 bases from J, leaving 11 bases between. Germline-derived CDR1 and CDR2 are MDHEN and SYDVKM. The CDR3 region is CASTTARGNTIYF. In DNA, the CDR3 is TGTGCCAGCACCACAGCAAGGGGAAACACCATATATTTT.

The chain links TRBV19 to TRBJ2-2, with D unresolved. There are 13 residues in the CDR3. Per the germline V gene, CDR1 is LNHDA and CDR2 is SQIVND (reference sequence). Trimming shortened V by 3 bases and J by 6 bases, and 8 bases separated the two germline ends. CDR3: CASSMLVAGELFF. The CDR3 nucleotides are TGTGCCAGTAGTATGCTAGTGGCCGGGGAGCTGTTTTTT.

The J gene is TRBJ1-4, the V gene TRBV6-5; unclear D gene. Trimming cost V 9 bases and J 8 bases, with 22 bases left between them. The CDR3 loop spans 15 amino acids. From germline, CDR1 is MNHEY and CDR2 SVGAGI. The CDR3 DNA sequence: TGTGCCAGTCGACCTAGAGGCCGTCTCGACGAAAAACTGTTTTTT. It encodes CASRPRGRLDEKLFF.